This T cell receptor (beta chain) was captured by sequencing in a study of shared clonotypes between healthy human individuals. Study observations and caveats: Sequencing depth was expected to affect clonotype sharing among donors.

Notes on this clone: Its antigen is not identified.

Germline CDR1 and CDR2: SGHNT and YYREEE (reference sequence). V dropped 3 bases and J dropped 5 bases, with 9 bases sitting between them. CDR3 length: 13 amino acids. For every subset, genomic DNA was evenly distributed across several immunoSEQ plates. Generated by immunoSEQ multiplex PCR, the TCRdb table keeps only in-frame clones and is missing some. Altogether around 530,000 clones are present, about 80% being singletons, with the ten largest covering around 12%. Sequencing input: PBMCs. V gene TRBV5-4 combines with J gene TRBJ1-5; TRBD1 is a possible D gene (5 bases). The sequence was collected from a woman between 40 and 50 years old in good health. Some clones in this sample may be carry-over from other donors' samples. The CDR3 DNA reads as TGTGCCAGCAGCTCAGGGTGGGATCAGCCCCAGCATTTT. Its translation is CASSSGWDQPQHF.